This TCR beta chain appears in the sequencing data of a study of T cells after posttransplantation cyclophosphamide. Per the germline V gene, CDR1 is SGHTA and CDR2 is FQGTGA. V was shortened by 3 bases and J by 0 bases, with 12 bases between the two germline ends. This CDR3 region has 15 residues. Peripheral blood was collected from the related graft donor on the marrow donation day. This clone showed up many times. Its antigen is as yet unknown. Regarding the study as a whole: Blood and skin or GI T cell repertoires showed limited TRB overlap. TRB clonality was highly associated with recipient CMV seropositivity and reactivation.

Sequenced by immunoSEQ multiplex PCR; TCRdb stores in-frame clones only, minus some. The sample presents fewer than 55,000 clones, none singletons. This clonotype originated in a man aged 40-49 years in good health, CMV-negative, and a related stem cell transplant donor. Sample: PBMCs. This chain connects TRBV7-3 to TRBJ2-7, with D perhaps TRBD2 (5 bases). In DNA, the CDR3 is TGTGCCAGCAGCTTGGACGGAACTAGCTCCTACGAGCAGTACGTC. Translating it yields CASSLDGTSSYEQYV.